This T cell receptor beta chain was obtained from a study of cytomegalovirus exposure and HLA in healthy donors. Overall study results and limits: A few chains tied to CMV proved CMV antigen-specific in vitro. Rates of TCR association differed by HLA locus in a later analysis, with DRB1 highest and HLA-C lowest. Later analysis identified 15,000 to 20,000 TCR beta sequences associated with HLA alleles, using a false discovery rate threshold of 0.05.

This clone has only a few counts. Its antigen is unknown. Use of 60 Vbeta and 13 Jbeta primers characterized the PCR. Sequenced by immunoSEQ multiplex PCR; TCRdb stores in-frame clones only, minus some. The sample includes 130,000 to 150,000 clones, roughly 75% of them seen just once. This sequence originates from a young man in good health and CMV-seronegative. Sequencing was carried out using PBMCs.

CDR3 sequence reads: CASSLLGRNEQFF. The CDR3, as DNA: TGCGCCAGCAGCCTCTTGGGGAGGAATGAGCAGTTCTTC. The chain links TRBV4-1 to TRBJ2-1, with a weak D call TRBD2 (6 bases). This CDR3 comprises 13 residues. Germline V gene data show CDR1 as MGHRA and CDR2 as YSYEKL. The V and J ends lost 4 bases and 7 bases respectively, with 11 bases between them.